These 14 T cell receptor beta chains originate from one sample sequenced in a study of T cells in Graves' hyperthyroidism and ophthalmopathy. Amplification targeted TCR beta CDR3 regions from RNA transcripts. Researchers ran a first-round RT-PCR on the TCR CDR3 using the HTBI primer set. TCRdb called the multiplex PCR reads again in MiXCR, with one record for every CDR3 protein. The data contain more than 250,000 distinct CDR3 sequences, 13% to 15% of them singletons. The specimen sequenced was blood. Every receptor here comes from a woman in her forties or fifties with Graves' hyperthyroidism that later progressed to Graves' ophthalmopathy.

V gene TRBV19 combines with J gene TRBJ1-5, with TRBD1 matching 9 bases. With V trimmed by 8 bases and J by 3 bases, 5 bases remained unmatched. CDR3 length: 14 residues. Per the germline V gene, CDR1 is LNHDA and CDR2 is SQIVND (reference sequence). For the CDR3, the DNA is TGTGCCAGTGAACAGGGGGCTAACAATCAGCCCCAGCATTTT. This sequence encodes CASEQGANNQPQHF.

This clonotype showed up just a few times. This chain uses TRBV20-1 with TRBJ1-6; D ambiguous. From germline, CDR1 is DFQATT and CDR2 SNEGSKA (reference sequence). This CDR3 has 12 amino acids. V lost 4 bases and J 6 bases, leaving 7 bases between the germline ends. Here the CDR3 DNA reads TGCAGTGCTACCAAGGGTAATTCACCCCTCCACTTT. Its translation is CSATKGNSPLHF.

The sample holds many counts of this clonotype. J is TRBJ2-1 and V is TRBV5-1; 9 nucleotides match TRBD1. The CDR3 totals 14 residues. V was clipped by 5 bases and J by 2 bases; unmatched bases: 2. Germline CDR1 reads SGHRS; CDR2 reads YFSETQ. CDR3 nucleotide sequence: TGCGCCAGCAGTGACAGGGGGACCTACAATGAGCAGTTCTTC. Amino acids: CASSDRGTYNEQFF. The full variable domain, in which reference TRBV5-1 and TRBJ2-1 provide the parts outside the CDR3, is KAGVTQTPRYLIKTRGQQVTLSCSPISGHRSVSWYQQTPGQGLQFLFEYFSETQRNKGNFPGRFSGRQFSNSRSEMNVSTLELGDSALYLCASSDRGTYNEQFFGPGTRLTVL.

At least ten counts were recorded for this clonotype. The V and J genes are TRBV5-1 and TRBJ2-5; weak D call: TRBD2 (6 bases). The CDR3 sequence is 16 residues long. V lost 2 bases and J lost 3, with 17 bases in between. CDR1 and CDR2 from the germline V gene are SGHRS and YFSETQ. The CDR3 spells CASSFMAGRWKETQYF. The CDR3 coding sequence is TGCGCCAGCAGCTTTATGGCCGGGAGATGGAAAGAGACCCAGTACTTC. The full variable domain, in which reference TRBV5-1 and TRBJ2-5 provide the parts outside the CDR3, is KAGVTQTPRYLIKTRGQQVTLSCSPISGHRSVSWYQQTPGQGLQFLFEYFSETQRNKGNFPGRFSGRQFSNSRSEMNVSTLELGDSALYLCASSFMAGRWKETQYFGPGTRLLVL.

This clonotype has only a few counts. It may be a read error: a sequence one base away is much more abundant. The rearrangement uses TRBV6-5 and TRBJ2-1; D may be TRBD1 or TRBD2 (5 bases each). This CDR3 contains 14 residues. CDR1 and CDR2 (germline): MNHEY, SVGAGI. This CDR3 is CTSSFPGGYNEQFF. CDR3 coding DNA: TGTACCAGCAGTTTCCCTGGGGGCTACAATGAGCAGTTCTTC.

The gene calls are TRBV20-1 and TRBJ1-1; no definite D call. The CDR3 contains 11 residues. Looked up from germline, CDR1 is DFQATT and CDR2 is SNEGSKA (reference sequence). The V and J ends lost 3 bases and 7 bases respectively, with 9 bases between them. The CDR3 bases are TGCAGTGCTAGGGGGAATGATGAAGCTTTCTTT. Residues: CSARGNDEAFF.

This clonotype came up many times. This chain joins TRBV30 and TRBJ1-4, with no clear D. This CDR3 has 12 residues. CDR1 and CDR2 (germline): GTSNPN, SVGIG (reference sequence). The germline V and J ends were trimmed by 3 bases and 8 bases, with 10 bases remaining between them. CDR3 in amino acids: CAWSPGREKLFF. The CDR3 DNA sequence: TGTGCCTGGAGCCCCGGGAGGGAAAAACTGTTTTTT.

This clonotype was seen many times. CDR3: CASSVGTAEAFF. The CDR3 DNA reads TGTGCCAGCAGTGTAGGGACCGCTGAAGCTTTCTTT. V is TRBV6-1 and J is TRBJ1-1, with D possibly TRBD1 on 5 matching bases. From germline, CDR1 is MNHNS and CDR2 SASEGT. Trimming left V 4 bases short and J 6 bases short, with 9 bases between. CDR3 length: 12 amino acids.

The chain carries TRBV27 and TRBJ2-3, with D uncertain. This CDR3 is built from 12 residues. V lost 7 bases to trimming and J lost 8 bases, with 13 bases between them. In germline, CDR1 is MNHEY, CDR2 SMNVEV (reference sequence). The CDR3 DNA is TGTGCCAGCAAGGCATCGACCCGTACGCAGTATTTT. It specifies CASKASTRTQYF.

This clonotype was observed many times. The chain's CDR3 is CASTSPSGSSEQFF. For the CDR3, the DNA is TGTGCCAGCACTAGTCCTAGCGGGAGCAGTGAGCAGTTCTTC. This chain links TRBV28 with TRBJ2-1, with TRBD2 matching 10 bases. Unmatched junction bases numbered 9, after V lost 7 bases and J lost 9 bases. CDR3 length: 14 amino acids. The germline CDR1 and CDR2 sequences are MDHEN and SYDVKM. The full variable domain, in which reference TRBV28 and TRBJ2-1 provide the parts outside the CDR3, is DVKVTQSSRYLVKRTGEKVFLECVQDMDHENMFWYRQDPGLGLRLIYFSYDVKMKEKGDIPEGYSVSREKKERFSLILESASTNQTSMYLCASTSPSGSSEQFFGPGTRLTVL.

V usage is TRBV3-1 and J usage is TRBJ2-1; 11 bases fit TRBD2. Germline V lookup: CDR1 LGHDT, CDR2 YNNKEL (reference sequence). The length of the CDR3 is 18 residues. J gave up 0 bases and V 3 bases, and 7 bases lay outside the gene matches. CDR3 sequence reads: CASSHPGTSGLSYNEQFF. For the CDR3, the DNA is TGTGCCAGCAGCCATCCCGGGACTAGCGGCCTCTCCTACAATGAGCAGTTCTTC.

The CDR3, as DNA: TGTGCCAGCAGTCCGGACAGGGTTGGTGAAAAACTGTTTTTT. Its translation: CASSPDRVGEKLFF. V gene TRBV28 combines with J gene TRBJ1-4; 8 bases are a match to TRBD1. Germline trimming cut 5 bases from V and 7 bases from J; bases unmatched to any gene: 6. The CDR3 spans 14 residues. Germline V lookup: CDR1 MDHEN, CDR2 SYDVKM.

A remark on this clonotype: This may stem from a read error, because a much larger clone lies one nucleotide away. The gene calls are TRBV5-4 and TRBJ1-1, with unresolved D. The CDR3 has 13 residues. V lost 1 base and J 6 bases, leaving 10 bases between the germline ends. Germline V lookup: CDR1 SGHNT, CDR2 YYREEE (reference sequence). CDR3: CASSLWGGSEAFF. The CDR3, as DNA: TGTGCCAGCAGCTTGTGGGGAGGGTCTGAAGCTTTCTTT.

This clonotype showed up many times. CDR3 residues: CASSLKTTGGYIQYF. CDR3 nucleotides: TGTGCCAGCAGTTTAAAGACGACAGGGGGGTACATTCAGTACTTC. The V gene is TRBV28, the J gene TRBJ2-4, with TRBD1 matching over 9 bases. This CDR3 has 15 residues. Germline V gene data show CDR1 as MDHEN and CDR2 as SYDVKM. With V trimmed by 2 bases and J by 8 bases, 7 bases remained unmatched. Variable domain in full (rest from reference TRBV28 and TRBJ2-4): DVKVTQSSRYLVKRTGEKVFLECVQDMDHENMFWYRQDPGLGLRLIYFSYDVKMKEKGDIPEGYSVSREKKERFSLILESASTNQTSMYLCASSLKTTGGYIQYFGAGTRLSVL.